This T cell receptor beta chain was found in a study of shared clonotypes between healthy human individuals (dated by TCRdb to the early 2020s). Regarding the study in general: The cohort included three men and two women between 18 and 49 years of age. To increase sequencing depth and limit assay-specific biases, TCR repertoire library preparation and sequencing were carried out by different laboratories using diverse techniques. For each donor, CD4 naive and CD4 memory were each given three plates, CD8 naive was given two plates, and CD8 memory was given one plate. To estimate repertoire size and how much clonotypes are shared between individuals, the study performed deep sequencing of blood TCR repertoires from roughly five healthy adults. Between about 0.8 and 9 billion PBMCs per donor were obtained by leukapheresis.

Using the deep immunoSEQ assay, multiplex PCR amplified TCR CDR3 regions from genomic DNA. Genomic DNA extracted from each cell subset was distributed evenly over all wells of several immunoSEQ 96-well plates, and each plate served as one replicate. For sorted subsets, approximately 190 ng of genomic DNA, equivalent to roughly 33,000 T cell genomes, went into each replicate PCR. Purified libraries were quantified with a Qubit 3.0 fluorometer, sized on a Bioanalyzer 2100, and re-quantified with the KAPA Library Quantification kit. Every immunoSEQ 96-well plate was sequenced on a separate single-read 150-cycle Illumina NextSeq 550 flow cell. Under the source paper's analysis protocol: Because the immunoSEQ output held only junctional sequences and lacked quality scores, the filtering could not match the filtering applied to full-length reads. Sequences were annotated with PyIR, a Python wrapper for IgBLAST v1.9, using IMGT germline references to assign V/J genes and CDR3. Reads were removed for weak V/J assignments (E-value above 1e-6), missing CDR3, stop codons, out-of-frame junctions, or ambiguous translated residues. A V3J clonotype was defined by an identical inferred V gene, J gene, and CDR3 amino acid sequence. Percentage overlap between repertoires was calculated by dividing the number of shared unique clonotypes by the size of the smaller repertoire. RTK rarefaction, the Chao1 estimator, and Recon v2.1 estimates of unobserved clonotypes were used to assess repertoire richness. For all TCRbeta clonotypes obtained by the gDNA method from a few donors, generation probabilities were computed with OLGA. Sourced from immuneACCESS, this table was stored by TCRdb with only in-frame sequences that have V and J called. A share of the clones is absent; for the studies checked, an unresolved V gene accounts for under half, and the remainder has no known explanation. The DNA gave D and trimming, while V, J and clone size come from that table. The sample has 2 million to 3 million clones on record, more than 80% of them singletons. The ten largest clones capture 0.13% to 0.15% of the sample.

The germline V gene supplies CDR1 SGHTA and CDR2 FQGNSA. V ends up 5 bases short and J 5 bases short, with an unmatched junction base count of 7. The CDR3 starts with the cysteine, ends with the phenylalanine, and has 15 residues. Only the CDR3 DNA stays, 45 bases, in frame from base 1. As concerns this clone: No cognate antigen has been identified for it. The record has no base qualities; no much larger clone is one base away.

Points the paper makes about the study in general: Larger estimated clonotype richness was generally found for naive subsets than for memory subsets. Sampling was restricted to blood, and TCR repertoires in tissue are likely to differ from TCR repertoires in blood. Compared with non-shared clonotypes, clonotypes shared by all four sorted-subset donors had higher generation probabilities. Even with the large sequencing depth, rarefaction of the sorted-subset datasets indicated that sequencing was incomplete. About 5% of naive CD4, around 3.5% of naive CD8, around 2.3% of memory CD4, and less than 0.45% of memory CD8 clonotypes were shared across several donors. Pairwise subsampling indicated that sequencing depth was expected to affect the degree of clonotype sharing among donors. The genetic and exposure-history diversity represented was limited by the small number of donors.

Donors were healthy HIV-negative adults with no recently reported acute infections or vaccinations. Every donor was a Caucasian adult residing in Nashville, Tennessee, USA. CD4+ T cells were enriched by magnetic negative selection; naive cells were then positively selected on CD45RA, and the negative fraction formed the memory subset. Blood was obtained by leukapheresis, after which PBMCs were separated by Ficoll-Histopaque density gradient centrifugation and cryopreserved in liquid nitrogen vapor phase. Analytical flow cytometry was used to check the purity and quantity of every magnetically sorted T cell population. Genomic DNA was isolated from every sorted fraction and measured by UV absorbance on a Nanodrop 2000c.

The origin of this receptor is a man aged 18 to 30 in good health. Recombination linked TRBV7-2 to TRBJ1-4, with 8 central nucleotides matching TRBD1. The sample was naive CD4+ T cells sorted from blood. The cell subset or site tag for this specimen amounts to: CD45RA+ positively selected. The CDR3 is CASSPRTGSNEKLFF. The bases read TGTGCCAGCAGCCCTCGGACAGGGAGCAATGAAAAACTGTTTTTT.